Below, 32 T cell receptor beta chains from the same sample are listed, as sequenced in a study of cytomegalovirus exposure and HLA in healthy donors. Vbeta (60) and Jbeta (13) primers were used in the PCR. Sequencing was performed with immunoSEQ multiplex PCR; in TCRdb, only in-frame clones are kept and a portion is missing. This table has approximately 110,000 clones, 15% appearing once. Sequencing was performed on PBMCs. Receptors originate from a woman under 30 in good health and CMV-seronegative.

A few counts support this clone. The rearrangement links TRBV7-8 to TRBJ2-7; a weak D match, TRBD2 (6 bases). The CDR3 is 14 amino acids. V dropped 4 bases and J dropped 6 bases, with 16 bases sitting between them. Germline V CDR1 and CDR2: SGHVS, FQNEAQ. CDR3 in DNA: TGTGCCAGCAGCTACACGGGAGAGGTGGCCGAGCAGTACTTC. Its translation: CASSYTGEVAEQYF.

J is TRBJ2-5 and V is TRBV7-7; D is undetermined. There are 15 residues in the CDR3. Trimming took 1 base from V and 5 from J, leaving 14 bases between them. CDR1 is SSHAT and CDR2 is FNYEAQ in the germline V gene (reference sequence). CDR3 in DNA: TGTGCCAGCAGCTTAGATTCTAGGCGGTGGGAGACCCAGTACTTC. Translating gives CASSLDSRRWETQYF.

This clone was picked up a small number of times. The rearrangement links TRBV28 to TRBJ2-5; D might be TRBD1 (6 bases). The V end was cut by 6 bases, the J end by 5 bases, with 19 bases between. CDR3 length: 15 amino acids. Germline loops: CDR1 MDHEN, CDR2 SYDVKM. The CDR3 region has the DNA TGTGCCAGCAGCTTTGGGACACGGATTGCGGAGACCCAGTACTTC. This codes for CASSFGTRIAETQYF.

This clone occurred a few times. The chain is built from TRBV2 and TRBJ2-7; possible D gene TRBD1, 6 bases. V lost 2 bases and J lost 9, with 17 bases in between. The V gene's germline CDR1 is SNHLY and CDR2 FYNNEI. The CDR3 spans 14 residues. The CDR3 protein is CASSESPGDIGQYF. DNA of the CDR3: TGTGCCAGCAGTGAATCCCCCGGGGACATTGGGCAGTACTTC.

At least ten counts were recorded for this clone. The chain employs TRBV6-1 and TRBJ2-1; 9 nucleotides align to TRBD1. Germline trimming cut 7 bases from V and 7 bases from J; bases unmatched to any gene: 11. The CDR3 is 15 amino acids. Germline assignment: CDR1 MNHNS and CDR2 SASEGT. The CDR3 spells CASTLGTGTWNEQFF. In DNA form, the CDR3 reads TGTGCCAGCACCCTCGGGACAGGGACATGGAATGAGCAGTTCTTC.

This clone was observed a handful of times. The rearrangement links TRBV15 to TRBJ2-1; 9 nucleotides agree with TRBD2. Trimming cost V 6 bases and J 4 bases; bases outside gene matches: 7. Germline CDR1 LNHNV, CDR2 YYDKDF (reference sequence). The CDR3 runs to 15 residues. CDR3 in DNA: TGTGCCACCAGGGCGGGGGGGTCTACTTACAATGAGCAGTTCTTC. Translated: CATRAGGSTYNEQFF.

The CDR3 spells CASSYGTGGQPQHF. In DNA form, the CDR3 reads TGTGCCAGTAGTTACGGGACAGGGGGTCAGCCCCAGCATTTT. The V call is TRBV19, the J call TRBJ1-5; 11 bases are shared with TRBD1. This CDR3 comprises 14 residues. Germline V gene data show CDR1 as LNHDA and CDR2 as SQIVND (reference sequence). With V trimmed by 5 bases and J by 6 bases, 3 bases remained unmatched.

CDR3 sequence: CAWNYQRDHQQFF. The CDR3 coding sequence is TGTGCCTGGAATTACCAGCGGGATCACCAGCAGTTCTTC. The chain combines TRBV30 with TRBJ2-1; 7 bases line up with TRBD2. V gave up 4 bases and J gave up 11 bases; unmatched junction bases: 11. This CDR3 region has 13 residues. Per germline, CDR1 GTSNPN and CDR2 SVGIG (reference sequence).

This clone was counted a few times. Written as DNA, the CDR3 is TGTGCCAGCTCACCAATGACAGTGGAGCATGAAGCTTTCTTT. It is translated as CASSPMTVEHEAFF. The chain joins TRBV18 to TRBJ1-1; a possible D gene is TRBD1 (5 bases). CDR3 size: 14 residues. CDR1 KGHSH and CDR2 LQKENI come from the germline V gene. The germline V and J ends were trimmed by 2 bases and 7 bases, with 14 bases remaining between them.

This clone was found a few times. V usage is TRBV18 and J usage is TRBJ1-2, with TRBD1 identical over 8 bases. This CDR3 has 14 amino acids. The V and J ends lost 0 bases and 3 bases, in that order; junction bases with no gene match: 0. Germline assignment: CDR1 KGHSH and CDR2 LQKENI. Here the CDR3 reads CASSPPTGDYGYTF. CDR3 DNA sequence: TGTGCCAGCTCACCACCGACAGGGGACTATGGCTACACCTTC.

This clone occurred a few times. The rearrangement links TRBV4-1 to TRBJ1-4; D might be TRBD1 (6 bases). Trimming shortened V by 0 bases and J by 3 bases, and 11 bases separated the two germline ends. Per the germline V gene, CDR1 is MGHRA and CDR2 is YSYEKL. The CDR3 loop spans 16 amino acids. The CDR3 DNA is TGCGCCAGCAGCCAAGATGGAACAGGGCCTAATGAAAAACTGTTTTTT. As protein: CASSQDGTGPNEKLFF.

This clone was counted a few times. This sequence joins TRBV6-1 and TRBJ2-7; D call uncertain. Germline lookup yields CDR1 MNHNS and CDR2 SASEGT. Trimming left V 2 bases short and J 0 bases short, with 11 bases between. CDR3 length: 15 residues. CDR3 region: CASSESSASSYEQYF. CDR3 DNA sequence: TGTGCCAGCAGTGAATCCTCAGCGTCCTCCTACGAGCAGTACTTC.

A few counts support this clone. The chain combines TRBV7-6 with TRBJ2-2; 7 bases are a match to TRBD2. The CDR3 runs to 19 residues. The ends lost 6 bases at V and 4 bases at J; junction bases unmatched: 20. Germline CDR1 and CDR2: SGHVS and FNYEAQ. CDR3 coding DNA: TGTGCCAGCAGTCGTCATCCAGCGGGGCCCCTCCAGTCCACCGGGGAGCTGTTTTTT. This gives the protein CASSRHPAGPLQSTGELFF.

The chain combines TRBV6-6 with TRBJ1-5; D gene ambiguous. The CDR3 runs to 14 residues. V lost 2 bases to trimming and J lost 7 bases, with 12 bases between them. CDR1 and CDR2 from the germline V gene are MNHNY and SVGAGI (reference sequence). The DNA of the CDR3 is TGTGCCAGCAGTTACGGTGCCGCCGGGCAGCCCCAGCATTTT. This sequence encodes CASSYGAAGQPQHF.

This clone has only a few counts. V usage is TRBV7-8 and J usage is TRBJ1-5, with 7 positions matching TRBD1. This CDR3 region has 14 residues. The germline gives CDR1 SGHVS, CDR2 FQNEAQ. The V segment lost 5 bases and the J segment 5 bases; nucleotides outside the gene matches: 6. The chain's CDR3 is CASSPGTVDQPQHF. As DNA, the CDR3 is TGTGCCAGCAGCCCCGGGACAGTAGATCAGCCCCAGCATTTT.

The V and J genes are TRBV5-1 and TRBJ2-5, with 7 bases that match TRBD2. The CDR3 runs 13 residues. Germline V gene data show CDR1 as SGHRS and CDR2 as YFSETQ. With V trimmed by 6 bases and J by 5 bases, 7 bases remained unmatched. The CDR3 DNA reads as TGCGCCAGCACCCGAGGGGAGGGGGAGACCCAGTACTTC. Its protein product is CASTRGEGETQYF.

The V gene is TRBV28, the J gene TRBJ1-1, with TRBD1 identical over 7 bases. This CDR3 is built from 18 residues. CDR1 MDHEN and CDR2 SYDVKM come from the germline V gene. J gave up 10 bases and V 6 bases, and 26 bases lay outside the gene matches. CDR3 residues: CASSRSIPGQITVWGAFF. The CDR3 DNA follows: TGTGCCAGCAGCCGCAGCATTCCGGGACAGATCACTGTGTGGGGAGCTTTCTTT.

This clone was counted only a few times. The CDR3: CASSPGTSNNEQFF. The CDR3 DNA sequence: TGTGCCAGCAGTCCCGGGACTAGCAACAATGAGCAGTTCTTC. V usage is TRBV6-5 and J usage is TRBJ2-1, with 9 bases that match TRBD2. The J segment lost 5 bases and the V segment lost 5 bases, leaving 4 bases of the junction unmatched. CDR1 and CDR2 from the germline V gene are MNHEY and SVGAGI. CDR3 size: 14 residues.

This chain connects TRBV15 to TRBJ2-3, with 10 bases aligning to TRBD2. The CDR3 length is 17 residues. V lost 3 bases, J lost 0 bases, and 6 bases stayed unmatched. The germline CDR1 and CDR2 sequences are LNHNV and YYDKDF (reference sequence). In nucleotides, the CDR3 is TGTGCCACCAGCAGCGAACTAGCGGGACAAAGCACAGATACGCAGTATTTT. Protein product: CATSSELAGQSTDTQYF.

This clone was recorded a few times. J is TRBJ2-3 and V is TRBV5-1; D perhaps matches TRBD1 (5 bases). The CDR3 consists of 15 residues. Germline V gene data show CDR1 as SGHRS and CDR2 as YFSETQ. V lost 0 bases and J 4 bases, leaving 12 bases between the germline ends. The CDR3 here is CASSLGRALADTQYF. Here the CDR3 DNA reads TGCGCCAGCAGCTTGGGCAGGGCGCTCGCAGATACGCAGTATTTT.

The rearrangement links TRBV4-3 to TRBJ2-7, with D perhaps TRBD2 (6 bases). CDR1 is LGHNA and CDR2 is YSLEER in the germline V gene. V was cut by 1 base and J by 4 bases, with 11 bases left in between. CDR3 size: 14 residues. CDR3 region: CASSQGLVGYEQYF. CDR3 in DNA: TGCGCCAGCAGCCAAGGACTAGTGGGGTACGAGCAGTACTTC.

The chain employs TRBV30 and TRBJ1-1; 8 positions match TRBD1. After removal of 8 bases from V and 1 base from J, the junction contained 6 bases not matched to a gene. CDR1 is GTSNPN and CDR2 is SVGIG in the germline V gene (reference sequence). The CDR3 spans 13 residues. CDR3 nucleotide sequence: TGTGCCGTTCGGACAGGGCAGAACACTGAAGCTTTCTTT. Its translation is CAVRTGQNTEAFF.

This clone was picked up a small number of times. This chain uses TRBV2 with TRBJ1-2, with 9 nucleotides matching TRBD1. From germline, CDR1 is SNHLY and CDR2 FYNNEI. The CDR3 length is 15 residues. Trimming took 2 bases from V and 3 from J; bases not matched to a gene: 4. In nucleotides, the CDR3 is TGTGCCAGCAGTGAAAAGGGACAGGGACACTATGGCTACACCTTC. Its translation is CASSEKGQGHYGYTF.

This clone was detected only a few times. The chain recombines TRBV19 with TRBJ2-5; D call uncertain. The CDR3 totals 14 residues. CDR1 and CDR2 from the germline V gene are LNHDA and SQIVND (reference sequence). V was trimmed by 6 bases and J by 0 bases, leaving 11 bases between them. The CDR3 loop is CASRNEEYQETQYF. In nucleotides, the CDR3 is TGTGCCAGTAGAAATGAGGAGTACCAAGAGACCCAGTACTTC.

V and J are TRBV2 and TRBJ2-2, with D hard to call. CDR3 length: 12 amino acids. The ends were cut back, 4 bases at V and 6 bases at J, with 6 bases in the middle. In germline, CDR1 is SNHLY, CDR2 FYNNEI. The CDR3 DNA reads as TGTGCCAGCAGTGGCCGGTCCGGGGAGCTGTTTTTT. Translation gives CASSGRSGELFF.

This clone was found a few times. The CDR3 loop reads CASSQADMGFRGAGGYTF. The CDR3 region has the DNA TGCGCCAGCAGCCAAGCTGATATGGGCTTCCGGGGGGCGGGTGGCTACACCTTC. This chain connects TRBV4-1 to TRBJ1-2; D might be TRBD1 (6 bases). The CDR3 has 18 amino acids. The germline V gene encodes CDR1 MGHRA and CDR2 YSYEKL. V dropped 1 base and J dropped 7 bases, with 25 bases sitting between them.

The genes are TRBV18 and TRBJ1-1; TRBD1 is a possible D gene (5 bases). Germline CDR1 KGHSH, CDR2 LQKENI. The V end was cut by 6 bases, the J end by 5 bases, with 10 bases between. The length of the CDR3 is 12 residues. CDR3 coding DNA: TGTGCCAGCTCCCAAAAGGGGACTGAAGCTTTCTTT. This sequence encodes CASSQKGTEAFF.

The chain uses TRBV28 and TRBJ1-3; 10 positions match TRBD1. The CDR3 spans 15 residues. Germline values: CDR1 MDHEN, CDR2 SYDVKM. Unmatched junction bases numbered 6, after V lost 8 bases and J lost 2 bases. The DNA for the CDR3 is TGTGCCAGCTCGGGACAGGGGATAGCTGGAAACACCATATATTTT. Protein product: CASSGQGIAGNTIYF.

This chain joins TRBV7-9 and TRBJ1-2; 7 bases agree with TRBD1. The ends lost 4 bases at V and 5 bases at J; junction bases unmatched: 4. CDR1 and CDR2 from the germline V gene are SEHNR and FQNEAQ (reference sequence). The CDR3 is made up of 13 amino acids. The CDR3 coding sequence is TGTGCCAGCAGCTCGACAGGGAAGTATGGCTACACCTTC. Protein: CASSSTGKYGYTF.

This clone was observed a few times. The chain combines TRBV27 with TRBJ2-5; D not resolved. The CDR3 is made up of 16 amino acids. V was shortened by 2 bases and J by 2 bases, with 15 bases between the two germline ends. The germline V gene encodes CDR1 MNHEY and CDR2 SMNVEV (reference sequence). For the CDR3, the DNA is TGTGCCAGCAGTTTACTGGGCAGTGGCCCGCAAGAGACCCAGTACTTC. Encoded protein: CASSLLGSGPQETQYF.

Only a few counts were recorded for this clone. V usage is TRBV7-9 and J usage is TRBJ2-3, with D uncertain. Per the germline V gene, CDR1 is SEHNR and CDR2 is FQNEAQ (reference sequence). V was clipped by 5 bases and J by 0 bases, with 18 bases between them. The CDR3 has 17 residues. The CDR3 region is CASSLFLVFSSTDTQYF. The CDR3 bases are TGTGCCAGCAGCCTATTCCTCGTCTTTTCTAGCACAGATACGCAGTATTTT.

This chain links TRBV27 with TRBJ2-5; 8 bases line up with TRBD2. With the DNA end fitting TRBJ2-7 better, the J assignment may be wrong. The CDR3 totals 13 residues. The germline V gene has CDR1 MNHEY and CDR2 SMNVEV (reference sequence). The CDR3 bases are TGTGCCAGCAGGACGGGGGGGATCGACGAGCAGTACTTC. This translates into CASRTGGIDEQYF.